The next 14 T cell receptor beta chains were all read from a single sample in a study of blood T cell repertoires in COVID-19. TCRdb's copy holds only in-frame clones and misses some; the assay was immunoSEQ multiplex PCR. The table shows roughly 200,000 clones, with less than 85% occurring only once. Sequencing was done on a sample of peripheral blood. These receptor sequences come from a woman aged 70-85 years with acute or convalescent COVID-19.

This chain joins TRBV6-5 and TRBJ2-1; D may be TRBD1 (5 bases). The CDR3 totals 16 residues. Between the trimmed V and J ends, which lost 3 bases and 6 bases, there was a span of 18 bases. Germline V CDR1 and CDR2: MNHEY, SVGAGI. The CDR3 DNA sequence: TGTGCCAGCAGTTATTCCATCGGACACAAACTCAATGAGCAGTTCTTC. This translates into CASSYSIGHKLNEQFF.

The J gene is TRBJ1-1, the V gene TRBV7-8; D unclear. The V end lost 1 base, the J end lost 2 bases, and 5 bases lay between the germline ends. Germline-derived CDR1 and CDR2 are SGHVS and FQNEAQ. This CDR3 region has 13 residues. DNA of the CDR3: TGTGCCAGCAGCTTAGGACACAACACTGAAGCTTTCTTT. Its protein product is CASSLGHNTEAFF.

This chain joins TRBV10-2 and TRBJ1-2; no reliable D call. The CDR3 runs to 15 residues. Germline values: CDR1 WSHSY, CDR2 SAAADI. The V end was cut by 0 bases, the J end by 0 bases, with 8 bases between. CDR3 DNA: TGCGCCAGCAGTGAGTCCACACTAGCTAACTATGGCTACACCTTC. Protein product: CASSESTLANYGYTF.

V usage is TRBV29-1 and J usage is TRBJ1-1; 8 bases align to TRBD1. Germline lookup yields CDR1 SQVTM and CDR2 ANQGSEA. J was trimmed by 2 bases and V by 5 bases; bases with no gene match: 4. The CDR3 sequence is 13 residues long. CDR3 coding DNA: TGCAGCGTTTCAGGGGGCACCAACACTGAAGCTTTCTTT. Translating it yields CSVSGGTNTEAFF.

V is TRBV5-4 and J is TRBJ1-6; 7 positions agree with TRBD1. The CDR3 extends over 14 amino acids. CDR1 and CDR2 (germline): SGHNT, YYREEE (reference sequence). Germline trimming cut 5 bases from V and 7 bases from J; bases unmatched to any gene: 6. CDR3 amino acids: CASRRDSQNSPLHF. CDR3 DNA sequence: TGTGCCAGCAGAAGGGACAGCCAGAATTCACCCCTCCACTTT.

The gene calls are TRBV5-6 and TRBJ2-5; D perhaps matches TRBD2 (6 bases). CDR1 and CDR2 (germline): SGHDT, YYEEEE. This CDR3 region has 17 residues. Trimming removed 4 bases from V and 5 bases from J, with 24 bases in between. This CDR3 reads CASSLMGSWGRRETQYF. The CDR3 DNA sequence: TGTGCCAGCAGCCTGATGGGTTCTTGGGGGAGGAGGGAGACCCAGTACTTC.

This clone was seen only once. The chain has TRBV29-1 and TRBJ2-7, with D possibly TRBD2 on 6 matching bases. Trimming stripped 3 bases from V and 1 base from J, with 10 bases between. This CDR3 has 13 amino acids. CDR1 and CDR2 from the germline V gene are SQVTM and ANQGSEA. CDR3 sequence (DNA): TGCAGCGTTGAGACTAGTTTTTCCTACGAGCAGTACTTC. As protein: CSVETSFSYEQYF.

In nucleotides, the CDR3 is TGTGCCAGTAGTCTCCGGGACAGCTCCTACGAGCAGTACTTC. Its protein product is CASSLRDSSYEQYF. J is TRBJ2-7 and V is TRBV19; 7 positions agree with TRBD1. J lost 0 bases, V lost 5 bases, and 4 bases had no gene match. This CDR3 has 14 amino acids. CDR1 and CDR2 (germline): LNHDA, SQIVND (reference sequence). Supplemented by reference TRBV19 and TRBJ2-7, the full variable domain reads DGGITQSPKYLFRKEGQNVTLSCEQNLNHDAMYWYRQDPGQGLRLIYYSQIVNDFQKGDIAEGYSVSREKKESFPLTVTSAQKNPTAFYLCASSLRDSSYEQYFGPGTRLTVT.

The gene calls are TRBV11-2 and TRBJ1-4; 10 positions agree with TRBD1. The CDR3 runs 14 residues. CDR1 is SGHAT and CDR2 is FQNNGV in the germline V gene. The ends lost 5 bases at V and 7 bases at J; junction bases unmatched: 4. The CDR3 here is CASSQTGGGEKLFF. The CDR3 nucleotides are TGTGCCAGCAGCCAGACAGGGGGCGGTGAAAAACTGTTTTTT.

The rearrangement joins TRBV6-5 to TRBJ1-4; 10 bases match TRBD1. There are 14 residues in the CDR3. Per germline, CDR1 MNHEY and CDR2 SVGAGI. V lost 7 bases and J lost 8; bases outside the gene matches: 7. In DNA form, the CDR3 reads TGTGCCAGCACCCAGACAGGGGGCTACGAAAAACTGTTTTTT. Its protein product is CASTQTGGYEKLFF.

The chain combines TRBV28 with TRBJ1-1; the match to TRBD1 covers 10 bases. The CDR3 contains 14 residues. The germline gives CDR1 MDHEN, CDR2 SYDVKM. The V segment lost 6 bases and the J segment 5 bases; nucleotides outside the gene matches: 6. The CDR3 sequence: CASRTGQGYTEAFF. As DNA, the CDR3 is TGTGCCAGCAGAACGGGACAGGGGTATACTGAAGCTTTCTTT.

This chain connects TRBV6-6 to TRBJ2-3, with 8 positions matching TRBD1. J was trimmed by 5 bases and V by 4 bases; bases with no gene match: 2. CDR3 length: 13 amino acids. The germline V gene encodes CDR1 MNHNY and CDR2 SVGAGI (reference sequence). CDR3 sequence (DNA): TGTGCCAGCAGTTCGACAGGGGAAGATACGCAGTATTTT. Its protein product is CASSSTGEDTQYF.

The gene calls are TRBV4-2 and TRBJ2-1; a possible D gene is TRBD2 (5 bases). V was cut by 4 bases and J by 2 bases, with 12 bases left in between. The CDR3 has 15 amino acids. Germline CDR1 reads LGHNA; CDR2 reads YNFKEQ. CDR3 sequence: CASSPGVAAYNEQFF. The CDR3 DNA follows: TGTGCCAGCAGCCCCGGGGTAGCAGCCTACAATGAGCAGTTCTTC.

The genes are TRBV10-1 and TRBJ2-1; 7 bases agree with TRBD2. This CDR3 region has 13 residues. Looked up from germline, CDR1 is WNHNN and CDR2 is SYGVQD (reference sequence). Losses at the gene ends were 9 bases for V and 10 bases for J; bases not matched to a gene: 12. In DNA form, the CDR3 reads TGCGCCAGTCAGCGGGACCTCTACTCCGAGCAGTTCTTC. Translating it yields CASQRDLYSEQFF.